The 32 T cell receptor beta chains in this list originate from one sample, sequenced in a study of CD8 T cells in Susac syndrome. RNA in amounts of roughly 0.5 to 1 ug was reverse transcribed with random hexamers. Each CDR3 protein is one row after TCRdb ran MiXCR on the immunoSEQ multiplex PCR reads. The data hold a few hundred thousand distinct CDR3 sequences, with 85% observed a single time. Material for sequencing was CD8+ T cells from PBMCs. The receptors shown here come from a human donor with multiple sclerosis.

The V and J genes are TRBV20-1 and TRBJ1-5; maybe TRBD1 (5 bases). The CDR3 spans 14 residues. The germline V gene has CDR1 DFQATT and CDR2 SNEGSKA (reference sequence). Deletions cut 5 bases from V and 0 bases from J, with 11 bases between. The CDR3: CSAVDRDSNQPQHF. CDR3 DNA sequence: TGCAGTGCTGTAGACAGAGATAGCAATCAGCCCCAGCATTTT.

This chain joins TRBV27 and TRBJ1-1, with D tentatively TRBD1 (6 bases). Per the germline V gene, CDR1 is MNHEY and CDR2 is SMNVEV (reference sequence). Between the trimmed V and J ends, which lost 0 bases and 5 bases, there was a span of 13 bases. This CDR3 comprises 15 residues. The CDR3 is CASSLSGRGETEAFF. CDR3 DNA: TGTGCCAGCAGTTTATCGGGCAGGGGCGAGACTGAAGCTTTCTTT.

The chain combines TRBV7-9 with TRBJ2-3; D not resolved. Looked up from germline, CDR1 is SEHNR and CDR2 is FQNEAQ (reference sequence). The CDR3 spans 17 residues. With 4 bases removed from V and 2 bases from J, the gap between germline ends came to 19 bases. The CDR3 here is CASSSLTTGPVTDTQYF. In nucleotides, the CDR3 is TGTGCCAGCAGCTCACTGACCACGGGCCCTGTCACAGATACGCAGTATTTT.

The gene calls are TRBV29-1 and TRBJ2-2; 8 nucleotides align to TRBD2. Trimming took 5 bases from V and 1 from J; bases not matched to a gene: 3. The CDR3 consists of 14 residues. From germline, CDR1 is SQVTM and CDR2 ANQGSEA. CDR3 amino acids: CSVHSGKNTGELFF. For the CDR3, the DNA is TGCAGCGTTCATAGCGGGAAGAACACCGGGGAGCTGTTTTTT.

This clonotype appeared once. This chain connects TRBV27 to TRBJ2-7; the D gene is possibly TRBD2 (5 bases). With 8 bases removed from V and 2 bases from J, the gap between germline ends came to 13 bases. This CDR3 contains 13 residues. The germline CDR1 and CDR2 sequences are MNHEY and SMNVEV (reference sequence). The CDR3: CASSPRAAYEQYF. CDR3 bases: TGTGCCAGCTCCCCGAGGGCAGCCTACGAGCAGTACTTC.

The chain uses TRBV30 and TRBJ2-2; D ambiguous. Trimming took off 1 base at V and 5 bases at J, with 8 bases between the two ends. The germline CDR1 and CDR2 sequences are GTSNPN and SVGIG (reference sequence). The CDR3 totals 13 residues. CDR3 sequence (DNA): TGTGCCTGGAGTGCAGCGAGGACCGGGGAGCTGTTTTTT. This codes for CAWSAARTGELFF.

The gene calls are TRBV3-1 and TRBJ2-7; 9 nucleotides align to TRBD2. Germline CDR1 and CDR2: LGHDT and YNNKEL (reference sequence). The ends lost 0 bases at V and 3 bases at J; junction bases unmatched: 12. The CDR3 spans 18 residues. CDR3 sequence: CASSQDQLVIAGVYEQYF. The CDR3 region has the DNA TGTGCCAGCAGCCAAGATCAGTTGGTAATAGCGGGAGTCTACGAGCAGTACTTC.

The J gene is TRBJ2-2, the V gene TRBV12-3 or TRBV12-4; TRBD2 aligns across 11 bases. Unmatched junction bases numbered 8, after V lost 3 bases and J lost 5 bases. This CDR3 has 17 residues. CDR3 sequence: CASSFSGGTSGTGELFF. CDR3 DNA: TGTGCCAGCAGTTTCTCGGGCGGGACTAGCGGAACCGGGGAGCTGTTTTTT.

The CDR3: CASSLWTGGPEAFF. The CDR3 coding sequence is TGTGCCAGCAGCTTGTGGACAGGGGGCCCTGAAGCTTTCTTT. J is TRBJ1-1 and V is TRBV11-2, with 11 bases lining up with TRBD1. The CDR3 extends over 14 amino acids. From germline, CDR1 is SGHAT and CDR2 FQNNGV. The junction had 3 bases not matched to a gene; V was cut back by 3 bases and J by 6 bases.

V usage is TRBV5-1 and J usage is TRBJ1-2; TRBD1 might be the D (6 bases). The V gene's germline CDR1 is SGHRS and CDR2 YFSETQ. The CDR3 is 17 amino acids. The ends were cut back, 0 bases at V and 1 base at J, with 16 bases in the middle. The CDR3 protein is CASSLEIGQNLNYGYTF. The CDR3 nucleotides read TGCGCCAGCAGCTTGGAAATCGGACAGAACCTTAACTATGGCTACACCTTC.

This chain joins TRBV30 and TRBJ2-1; possible D gene TRBD1, 7 bases. Germline values: CDR1 GTSNPN, CDR2 SVGIG (reference sequence). Trimming shortened V by 1 base and J by 6 bases, and 19 bases separated the two germline ends. There are 16 residues in the CDR3. The DNA for the CDR3 is TGTGCCTGGAGTGCTCCCGGGCGGGACAGCCGCAATGAGCAGTTCTTC. Protein sequence: CAWSAPGRDSRNEQFF. The full variable domain, in which reference TRBV30 and TRBJ2-1 provide the parts outside the CDR3, is SQTIHQWPATLVQPVGSPLSLECTVEGTSNPNLYWYRQAAGRGLQLLFYSVGIGQISSEVPQNLSASRPQDRQFILSSKKLLLSDSGFYLCAWSAPGRDSRNEQFFGPGTRLTVL.

The V and J genes are TRBV29-1 and TRBJ1-2, with a tentative D call TRBD1 (5 bases). This CDR3 comprises 16 residues. Trimming removed 6 bases at V and 0 bases at J, with 20 bases between. Germline assignment: CDR1 SQVTM and CDR2 ANQGSEA. The DNA for the CDR3 is TGCAGCGTCGAACAAATTTCAGGGATTTCTAACTATGGCTACACCTTC. The encoded protein is CSVEQISGISNYGYTF. The variable domain in full, with the rest retrieved from reference TRBV29-1 and TRBJ1-2, is SAVISQKPSRDICQRGTSLTIQCQVDSQVTMMFWYRQQPGQSLTLIATANQGSEATYESGFVIDKFPISRPNLTFSTLTVSNMSPEDSSIYLCSVEQISGISNYGYTFGSGTRLTVV.

This chain links TRBV27 with TRBJ2-7, with TRBD2 identical over 8 bases. The CDR3 has 14 amino acids. Germline-derived CDR1 and CDR2 are MNHEY and SMNVEV (reference sequence). The junction had 9 bases not matched to a gene; V was cut back by 5 bases and J by 6 bases. The CDR3 DNA follows: TGTGCCAGCAGTCTGGCGGGAGGACTCATCGAGCAGTACTTC. This translates into CASSLAGGLIEQYF.

With regard to this clonotype: At one end, the junction sequence differs from germline, possibly due to a read error. The chain combines TRBV6-2 or TRBV6-3 with TRBJ1-5, with a tentative D call TRBD1 (6 bases). Germline V gene lookup returns CDR1 MNHEY and CDR2 SVGEGT. The CDR3 is 13 residues long. The CDR3, as DNA: TGTGCCAGCAGTTGGACAGACAATCAGCTCCAGCATTTT. It specifies CASSWTDNQLQHF.

The V call is TRBV5-6, the J call TRBJ2-1; D is unclear. V was shortened by 4 bases and J by 7 bases, with 9 bases between the two germline ends. The CDR3 totals 12 residues. Germline V CDR1 and CDR2: SGHDT, YYEEEE. CDR3 loop: CASSPLSNEQFF. CDR3 nucleotide sequence: TGTGCCAGCAGCCCCCTTAGTAATGAGCAGTTCTTC. Using reference TRBV5-6 and TRBJ2-1 for the parts outside the CDR3, the full variable domain is DAGVTQSPTHLIKTRGQQVTLRCSPKSGHDTVSWYQQALGQGPQFIFQYYEEEERQRGNFPDRFSGHQFPNYSSELNVNALLLGDSALYLCASSPLSNEQFFGPGTRLTVL.

This clonotype was detected once. The rearrangement joins TRBV4-1 to TRBJ2-7, with TRBD1 as a possible D gene (6 bases). Trimming took 1 base from V and 0 from J, leaving 16 bases between them. Germline CDR1 reads MGHRA; CDR2 reads YSYEKL. The CDR3 covers 17 residues. In DNA form, the CDR3 reads TGCGCCAGCAGCCAAGTAGTGGGCCCAGGGGCCTCCTACGAGCAGTACTTC. Amino acid sequence: CASSQVVGPGASYEQYF.

The chain links TRBV19 to TRBJ2-7; the D gene is possibly TRBD2 (6 bases). From germline, CDR1 is LNHDA and CDR2 SQIVND (reference sequence). Trimming pared 5 bases from V and 3 bases from J, leaving 14 bases between. The CDR3 covers 14 residues. The CDR3 coding sequence is TGTGCCAGTAGTGCCGCTCGGGGGAGCTACGAGCAGTACTTC. It yields the protein CASSAARGSYEQYF.

CDR3 loop: CASSEAIAGELFF. CDR3 nucleotide sequence: TGTGCCAGCAGTGAAGCCATCGCCGGGGAGCTGTTTTTT. The V and J genes are TRBV6-4 and TRBJ2-2, with no clear D. Trimming removed 3 bases from V and 6 bases from J, with 8 bases in between. Germline CDR1 MRHNA, CDR2 SNTAGT. CDR3 length equals 13 residues.

The chain couples TRBV5-4 to TRBJ2-1, with 11 bases aligning to TRBD2. V lost 1 base to trimming and J lost 0 bases; unmatched junction nucleotides: 3. Germline V gives CDR1 SGHNT, CDR2 YYREEE (reference sequence). The CDR3 is 17 amino acids. This CDR3 is CASSLRLAGYSYNEQFF. CDR3 in DNA: TGTGCCAGCAGCTTGCGACTAGCGGGATACTCCTACAATGAGCAGTTCTTC.

Comments on this clonotype: An end of the junction does not agree with germline; a read error may underlie this. The CDR3 loop is CAISEYVGTNEKLFF. The CDR3 nucleotides are TGTGCCATCAGCGAGTACGTAGGCACTAATGAAAAACTGTTTTTT. The chain uses TRBV10-3 and TRBJ1-4; no clear D gene. Germline values: CDR1 ENHRY, CDR2 SYGVKD. This CDR3 is 15 amino acids long.

The genes are TRBV7-9 and TRBJ1-4; 7 bases are shared with TRBD1. CDR3 length equals 15 residues. Germline assignment: CDR1 SEHNR and CDR2 FQNEAQ (reference sequence). V shed 5 bases and J 3 bases; nucleotides not matched to a gene: 6. The CDR3 loop is CASSPSGQANEKLFF. Here the CDR3 DNA reads TGTGCCAGCAGCCCTAGCGGACAGGCTAATGAAAAACTGTTTTTT.

The rearrangement joins TRBV3-1 to TRBJ1-1; D gene unclear. The V gene lost 0 bases and the J gene lost 4 bases, with 9 bases spanning the gap. The CDR3 runs to 14 residues. Germline CDR1 reads LGHDT; CDR2 reads YNNKEL (reference sequence). CDR3 sequence reads: CASSQDRRGTEAFF. CDR3 nucleotides: TGTGCCAGCAGCCAAGATCGTCGGGGCACTGAAGCTTTCTTT.

The chain has TRBV3-1 and TRBJ1-3, with D hard to call. The CDR3 spans 14 residues. V was pared by 4 bases and J by 0 bases, with 7 bases between. The germline V gene has CDR1 LGHDT and CDR2 YNNKEL (reference sequence). CDR3 nucleotides: TGTGCCAGCAGCCCTACCTACTCTGGAAACACCATATATTTT. The encoded protein is CASSPTYSGNTIYF.

The chain couples TRBV6-5 to TRBJ1-5; D is uncertain. The CDR3 runs 13 residues. Trimming stripped 5 bases from V and 6 bases from J, with 11 bases between. Germline V gene lookup returns CDR1 MNHEY and CDR2 SVGAGI. The CDR3 nucleotides are TGTGCCAGCAGTACCCCCCTAGGTCAGCCCCAGCATTTT. Its protein product is CASSTPLGQPQHF.

The J gene is TRBJ2-7, the V gene TRBV27; unclear D gene. The V gene lost 7 bases and the J gene lost 5 bases, with 15 bases spanning the gap. CDR3 length equals 13 residues. Germline V gene data show CDR1 as MNHEY and CDR2 as SMNVEV (reference sequence). The CDR3 region has the DNA TGTGCCAGCAAGGGCGGACCTCCCCACGAGCAGTACTTC. It is translated as CASKGGPPHEQYF.

The chain has TRBV20-1 and TRBJ1-3; D is undetermined. The germline V gene encodes CDR1 DFQATT and CDR2 SNEGSKA (reference sequence). Trimming left V 1 base short and J 4 bases short, with 11 bases between. The CDR3 is 14 amino acids. The DNA for the CDR3 is TGCAGTGCTAGAGCTCGGGGATTGGGAAACACCATATATTTT. The encoded protein is CSARARGLGNTIYF.

The chain carries TRBV13 and TRBJ2-5; D gene unclear. From germline, CDR1 is PRHDT and CDR2 FYEKMQ (reference sequence). V was clipped by 3 bases and J by 4 bases, with 6 bases between them. The CDR3 extends over 12 amino acids. CDR3 in DNA: TGTGCCAGCAGCTTCGACTTAGAGACCCAGTACTTC. This gives the protein CASSFDLETQYF. Supplemented by reference TRBV13 and TRBJ2-5, the full variable domain reads AAGVIQSPRHLIKEKRETATLKCYPIPRHDTVYWYQQGPGQDPQFLISFYEKMQSDKGSIPDRFSAQQFSDYHSELNMSSLELGDSALYFCASSFDLETQYFGPGTRLLVL.

The V gene is TRBV30, the J gene TRBJ2-1; tentative D call: TRBD1 (5 bases). The CDR3 extends over 13 amino acids. The V gene's germline CDR1 is GTSNPN and CDR2 SVGIG (reference sequence). V shed 0 bases and J shed 12 bases, with 15 bases lying between them. CDR3 DNA sequence: TGTGCCTGGAGTGTACTTGGGGCCCCGGGGCAGTTCTTC. Its protein is CAWSVLGAPGQFF. Full variable domain (rest looked up from reference TRBV30 and TRBJ2-1): SQTIHQWPATLVQPVGSPLSLECTVEGTSNPNLYWYRQAAGRGLQLLFYSVGIGQISSEVPQNLSASRPQDRQFILSSKKLLLSDSGFYLCAWSVLGAPGQFFGPGTRLTVL.

The CDR3 sequence is CASSVSTGVEAFF. CDR3 nucleotides: TGTGCCAGCAGTGTAAGTACAGGGGTGGAAGCTTTCTTT. This chain links TRBV27 with TRBJ1-1, with TRBD1 matching 7 bases. CDR1 and CDR2 from the germline V gene are MNHEY and SMNVEV (reference sequence). The CDR3 is 13 amino acids. J was trimmed by 8 bases and V by 5 bases; bases with no gene match: 8.

The V and J genes are TRBV25-1 and TRBJ1-6; D remains ambiguous. The CDR3 spans 17 residues. Germline CDR1 MGHDK, CDR2 SYGVNS. Trimming stripped 4 bases from V and 0 bases from J, with 13 bases between. CDR3 region: CASSGGQAGSYNSPLHF. The CDR3 DNA sequence: TGTGCCAGCAGTGGAGGGCAGGCCGGCTCCTATAATTCACCCCTCCACTTT.

This chain joins TRBV7-9 and TRBJ2-1; TRBD1 or TRBD2 may be the D gene (5 bases each). There are 16 residues in the CDR3. Trimming pared 5 bases from V and 3 bases from J, leaving 17 bases between. Germline lookup yields CDR1 SEHNR and CDR2 FQNEAQ (reference sequence). CDR3 sequence reads: CASSAFGADNYNEQFF. CDR3 nucleotide sequence: TGTGCCAGCAGCGCCTTCGGGGCGGATAACTACAATGAGCAGTTCTTC.

The chain recombines TRBV5-4 with TRBJ2-1; 10 bases align to TRBD2. The CDR3 has 15 amino acids. The V and J ends lost 4 bases and 8 bases, in that order; junction bases with no gene match: 9. Germline lookup yields CDR1 SGHNT and CDR2 YYREEE (reference sequence). CDR3 residues: CASSPGTSVGDEQFF. The CDR3 DNA sequence: TGTGCCAGCAGCCCCGGGACTAGCGTTGGGGATGAGCAGTTCTTC.